This T cell receptor beta chain was retrieved from a study of blood T cells in healthy people across ages. With a J-beta primer mix and a sample-barcoded 5' primer, a second PCR ran about 7 to 11 cycles. MiXCR, run by TCRdb on the 5' RACE reads, gives a single entry per CDR3 protein. The data show more than 800,000 distinct CDR3 sequences, around 28% seen once. This TCR was recovered from an elderly woman in good health. The specimen was blood.

DNA for the CDR3: TGTGCCAGCAGCCGACGGGGACAGGGGGCCTACGAGCAGTACTTC. This translates into CASSRRGQGAYEQYF. The V gene is TRBV6-2 or TRBV6-3, the J gene TRBJ2-7, with 11 bases that match TRBD1. This CDR3 has 15 amino acids. The V gene end was trimmed by 6 bases and the J gene end by 2 bases; junction bases not matched to a gene: 6. In germline, CDR1 is MNHEY, CDR2 SVGEGT.